This is a list of T cell receptor beta chains from one sample in a study of patients and donors after allogeneic stem cell transplantation. TCRdb re-derived calls from the RT-PCR reads in MiXCR, one entry per CDR3 protein. The sample consists of about a million distinct CDR3 sequences, roughly 18% of them appearing once. Sequencing used blood, either unsorted or a sorted T cell fraction (not recorded which). The source of these receptors is a human donor who was either an allogeneic HSCT recipient or a stem cell or donor lymphocyte infusion donor (not recorded which). It is not recorded whose cells these are; they may come from a transplant donor. Both conserved end residues are part of each CDR3. A D gene is named only where the DNA matches it firmly. Size values are once, few and many counts, or a class for expanded clones, and some rows have none.

TRBJ1-5 - - TRBV6-2/TRBV6-3 TGTGCCAGCAGTTACTCGAGGAAGGGGACTCAGCCCCAGCATTTT CASSYSRKGTQPQHF
TRBJ2-7 - - TRBV27 TGTGCCAGCAGTTTCCGACAGAAGGGCGAGCAGTACTTC CASSFRQKGEQYF
TRBJ2-2 few - TRBV20-1 TGCAGTGCTACGGGGAACACCGGGGAGCTGTTTTTT CSATGNTGELFF
TRBJ2-2 - - TRBV2 TGTGCCAGCGGGCGCGGGGAGCTGTTTTTT CASGRGELFF
TRBJ2-7 - TRBD2 TRBV5-6 TGTGCCAGCAGCTTCGAGGCGGGAGGCCCAACCTACGAGCAGTACTTC CASSFEAGGPTYEQYF
TRBJ1-5 many - TRBV12-3/TRBV12-4 TGTGCCAGCAGTTCTTTTCCGCGCAGGCTTAATCAGCCCCAGCATTTT CASSSFPRRLNQPQHF
TRBJ2-7 - - TRBV20-1 TGCAGTCCCGCTAACGGCGAGCAGTACTTC CSPANGEQYF
TRBJ2-1 - - TRBV18 TGTGCCAGCTCGGGGGCCCGCTACAATGAGCAGTTCTTC CASSGARYNEQFF
TRBJ2-1 - - TRBV24-1 TGTGCCACCAGTGATTCCGGGGCTAAGGGCCATGAGCAGTTCTTC CATSDSGAKGHEQFF
TRBJ1-5 few - TRBV29-1 TGCAGCGTTGACGAGGGTCCTAATCAGCCCCAGCATTTT CSVDEGPNQPQHF
TRBJ2-3 - TRBD2 TRBV2 TGTGCCAGCAGGACGTCTAGCGGGGGTATCACAGATACGCAGTATTTT CASRTSSGGITDTQYF
TRBJ1-2 - - TRBV10-3 TGTGCCATCAGTTTTTCATATGGCTACACCTTC CAISFSYGYTF
TRBJ2-7 many TRBD1 TRBV12-3/TRBV12-4 TGTGCCAGCAGTTTAGGAACAGGGGGTACCTACGAGCAGTACTTC CASSLGTGGTYEQYF
TRBJ1-5 - - TRBV20-1 TGCAGTGCTAGAGATAGGGGAACTCGTCAGCCCCAGCATTTT CSARDRGTRQPQHF
TRBJ1-4 - - TRBV20-1 TGCAGTGCTAAAACTGAAAGGACAGCCGGAAAACTGTTTTTT CSAKTERTAGKLFF
TRBJ2-7 - TRBD2 TRBV20-1 TGCAGTGGGGGACTAGCGGGAGGGCTGACCTACGAGCAGTACTTC CSGGLAGGLTYEQYF
TRBJ2-4 - - TRBV4-1 TGCGCCAGCAGACCTACCGATTCCGAAAACATTCAGTACTTC CASRPTDSENIQYF
TRBJ1-4 few TRBD1 TRBV9 TGTGCCAGCAGCCTGACAGGGAACGGCGAAAAACTGTTTTTT CASSLTGNGEKLFF
TRBJ2-3 - - TRBV11-2 TGTGCCAGCCACCTCGCGCATACGCAGTATTTT CASHLAHTQYF
TRBJ2-5 - - TRBV6-1 TGTGCCAGCAGAGAAGGACGGCTATACCAAGAGACCCAGTACTTC CASREGRLYQETQYF
TRBJ2-3 few TRBD2 TRBV20-1 TGCAGTGCTAGAGGACCTGGTGAGCGGGAGAGCACAGATACGCAGTATTTT CSARGPGERESTDTQYF
TRBJ2-4 - TRBD1 TRBV12-3/TRBV12-4 TGTGCCAGCAGCCACGACAGGGGAAACATTCAGTACTTC CASSHDRGNIQYF
TRBJ2-5 - - TRBV10-3 TGTGCCTTCCATCAGTGGGGGATCCAAGAGACCCAGTACTTC CAFHQWGIQETQYF
TRBJ2-7 few TRBD2 TRBV7-2 TGTGCCAGCAGCCTCTTAGCGGGTGGAGTCCCGGACGAGCAGTACTTC CASSLLAGGVPDEQYF
TRBJ2-1 few TRBD2 TRBV27 TGTGCCAGCAGTTTCGGTCTAGCGGCGAATTCCCACAATGAGCAGTTCTTC CASSFGLAANSHNEQFF
TRBJ1-1 - - TRBV4-1 TGCGCCAGCAGCCAAGAAAGTACGGCAGCCGGAAACACTGAAGCTTTCTTT CASSQESTAAGNTEAFF
TRBJ2-1 few TRBD2 TRBV12-3/TRBV12-4 TGTGCCAGCAGTGCCGGGACTAGCGGGAGTTCGTTCAAACAGTTCTTC CASSAGTSGSSFKQFF
TRBJ1-1 - TRBD1 TRBV15 TGTGCCACCAGCAGAGAGGTAGGGACAGGGATCATGAACACTGAAGCTTTCTTT CATSREVGTGIMNTEAFF
TRBJ2-7 - - TRBV24-1 TGTGCCACCAGTGCTTCGGGACCCTCCTACGAGCAGTACTTC CATSASGPSYEQYF
TRBJ2-7 few - TRBV24-1 TGTGCCACCAGTGATTTCTGGGCCAGGGTACCCTACGAGCAGTACTTC CATSDFWARVPYEQYF
TRBJ1-1 - TRBD1 TRBV19 TGTGCCAGTAGTATTGCGGGACAGGGAATGTTAAGAGCTTTCTTT CASSIAGQGMLRAFF
TRBJ2-5 - TRBD1 TRBV6-2/TRBV6-3 TGTGCCAGCAGCCAGGGGACAGGGGGCGCCGAGACCCAGTACTTC CASSQGTGGAETQYF
TRBJ2-2 few - TRBV5-1 TGCGCCAGTCGACCGACCGGGAGTGTCGGGGAGCTGTTTTTT CASRPTGSVGELFF
TRBJ1-1 few - TRBV5-1 TGCGCCAGCAGCTTACCAGGTGCAGGTACTGAAGCTTTCTTT CASSLPGAGTEAFF